This is a list of T cell receptor beta chains from one sample in a study of T cell repertoires in cytomegalovirus infection. These TCRs are of unknown antigen specificity. TCRdb fed the reads into MiXCR, producing one record per CDR3 protein. The sample carries more than 110,000 distinct CDR3 sequences, over 30% recorded once. The sequencing used CD8+ T cells from cultured PBMCs, collected from culture after CMV antigen stimulation. These receptors all come from a human donor in good health (CMV status not recorded). Some clones in this sample may be carry-over from other donors' samples. The conserved cysteine and the conserved F or W are not part of the CDR3 here. The D gene is left open where the match is weak.

TRBV20-1,.,SASWGINTEAF
TRBV11-2,.,ASSLARDYEQY
TRBV7-9,.,ASSPGTGDTQY
TRBV20-1,.,SARDPIEEGITDTQY
TRBV7-8,.,ASSSGPDNEQF
TRBV19,.,ATSRGQGLNYGYT
TRBV29-1,.,SVDGTSSGVSYNEQF
TRBV30,.,AWSAGLNTGELF
TRBV7-4,.,ANSLVLGRDTQY
TRBV5-4,.,ASSLEGINEQF
TRBV4-1,TRBD1,ASSPGQGALYGYT
TRBV7-6,.,ASGEGDTQY
TRBV6-4,TRBD1,ASSDRVGTEAF
TRBV7-8,TRBD1,ASSLGGGDGYI
TRBV5-1,.,ASSLGGLGANEKLF
TRBV7-9,.,ASSLSVQDEAF
TRBV6-1,.,ASSELARNYEQY